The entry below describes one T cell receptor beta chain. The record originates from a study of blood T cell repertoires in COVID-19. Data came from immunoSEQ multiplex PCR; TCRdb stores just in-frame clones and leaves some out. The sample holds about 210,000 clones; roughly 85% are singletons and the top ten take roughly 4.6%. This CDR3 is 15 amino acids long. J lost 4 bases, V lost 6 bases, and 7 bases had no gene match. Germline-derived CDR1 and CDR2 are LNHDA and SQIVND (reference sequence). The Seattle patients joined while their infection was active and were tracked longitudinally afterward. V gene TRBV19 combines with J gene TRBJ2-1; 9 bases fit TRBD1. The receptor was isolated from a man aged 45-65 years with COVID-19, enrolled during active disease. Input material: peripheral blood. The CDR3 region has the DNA TGTGCCAGTAGCCGACAGGGGGTCTTATACAATGAGCAGTTCTTC. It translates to CASSRQGVLYNEQFF.